The T cell receptor beta chain under discussion was sequenced for a study of beta chain features in type 1 diabetes. Study in general: In age, gender and cell yields, patients were similar to healthy donors. General observations from the study: The study found moderately but significantly shorter TCRB CDR3s in all four CD4+ subsets of Type 1 diabetes patients.

The CDR3 covers 14 residues. V dropped 2 bases and J dropped 2 bases, with 9 bases sitting between them. In germline, CDR1 is KGHSH, CDR2 LQKENI. Of the isolated RNA, all was reverse transcribed, and so the sequenced material was expressed TCRB transcripts. Repertoires were generated with immunoSEQ multiplex PCR, while TCRdb's copy carries only in-frame clones and drops some. The data contain over 120,000 clones, under 11% of them singletons. Concerning this clone: Its antigen is still unknown.

Every participating donor gave one draw, a heparinised blood sample averaging around 100 mL. In all sorted populations, purity surpassed 95%. The receptor's source is a man between 18 and 29 years old in good health. V usage is TRBV18 and J usage is TRBJ1-2; D gene uncertain. Sequencing used naive CD4+ T cells from blood. DNA for the CDR3: TGTGCCAGCTCACCAGGGAGGGAAAACTATGGCTACACCTTC. This encodes CASSPGRENYGYTF.